The rows below give T cell receptor beta chains drawn from one sample of a study of T cell responses to AZD1222 COVID-19 vaccine. TCRdb's table, derived via immunoSEQ multiplex PCR, lists solely in-frame clones and lacks some. This sample carries around 110,000 clones, about 90% of them seen once, and the ten largest clones take around 7.2%. This material consisted of peripheral blood, taken on day 0 of AZD1222 vaccination. These TCRs come from an adult in good health. CDR3s include the opening cysteine and the closing phenylalanine or tryptophan. A D gene is named only where the DNA matches it firmly. Clone sizes are given selectively: once, few, many, or a class where the clone is expanded.

TRBJ1-1,.,TRBV5-1,.,TGCACCAGCAGCTTGGGGGAGAGTCCTGAAGCTTTCTTT,CTSSLGESPEAFF
TRBJ1-6,.,TRBV7-9,.,TGTGCCAGCAGCCTAGGGGGTGACTCACCCCTCCACTTT,CASSLGGDSPLHF
TRBJ1-6,TRBD1,TRBV6-5,.,TGTGCCAGCAGTTACTCAGGGCAGGGGGATTCACCCCTCCACTTT,CASSYSGQGDSPLHF
TRBJ1-1,.,TRBV11-1,.,TGTGCCAGCAGCCGTCATAGAGGAGGGGGTATAGCTGAAGCTTTCTTT,CASSRHRGGGIAEAFF
TRBJ1-2,TRBD1,TRBV9,.,TGTGCCAGCAGCGCAGGACAGGGCGACTATGGCTACACCTTC,CASSAGQGDYGYTF
TRBJ2-7,.,TRBV28,.,TGTGCCAGCGGCCCCCGCGAGCAGTACTTC,CASGPREQYF
TRBJ1-4,TRBD1,TRBV9,.,TGTGCCAGCAGCGTGACAGGGGCAGTTAATGAAAAACTGTTTTTT,CASSVTGAVNEKLFF
TRBJ1-5,TRBD1,TRBV6-1,.,TGTGCCAGCAGTGAATGGCCAGGGGGGCAGCCCCAGCATTTT,CASSEWPGGQPQHF
TRBJ2-7,TRBD1,TRBV11-2,few,TGTGCCAGCAGCCTAAGTATGGGACAGGAAGAATACGAGCAGTACTTC,CASSLSMGQEEYEQYF
TRBJ2-1,TRBD2,TRBV4-1,.,TGCGCCAGCAGCCAAGTCGGGGGGGACTACAATGAGCAGTTCTTC,CASSQVGGDYNEQFF
TRBJ1-3,.,TRBV30,.,TGTGCCTGGAGTACCGGAAACACCATATATTTT,CAWSTGNTIYF
TRBJ2-2,.,TRBV30,.,TGTGCCTGGAGCGGGTCTTGGGATTTGACCGGGGAGCTGTTTTTT,CAWSGSWDLTGELFF
TRBJ2-7,TRBD2,TRBV6-5,.,TGTGCCAGCACAAGGACTAGCGGGCGTTACGAGCAGTACTTC,CASTRTSGRYEQYF
TRBJ2-7,.,TRBV15,.,TGTGCCACCAGCAGAGAGATGGCTCCCAGGGTTTCTATCCCCTACGAGCAGTACTTC,CATSREMAPRVSIPYEQYF
TRBJ2-7,TRBD1,TRBV6-1,.,TGTGCCAGCAGTGAAGCCACAGGGGGCGGCGAGCAGTACTTC,CASSEATGGGEQYF
TRBJ1-2,.,TRBV19,.,TGTGCCAGTCGCCCCGCTAACTATGGCTACACCTTC,CASRPANYGYTF
TRBJ2-2,TRBD2,TRBV3-1/TRBV3-2,.,TGTGCCAGCAGCCACCTTAGCGGGGGGCCCAACACCGGGGAGCTGTTTTTT,CASSHLSGGPNTGELFF
TRBJ1-2,.,TRBV29-1,.,TGCAGCGTTGAGGGGGCAGCCGACTATGGCTACACCTTC,CSVEGAADYGYTF
TRBJ1-5,.,TRBV4-1,.,TGCGCCAGCAGCCAGAACGAGGGGAATCAGCCCCAGCATTTT,CASSQNEGNQPQHF
TRBJ1-2,TRBD1,TRBV29-1,.,TGCAGCGTTGGGGTCAGGGGGAACTATGGCTACACCTTC,CSVGVRGNYGYTF
TRBJ2-7,TRBD2,TRBV2,.,TGTGCCAGCAGTGAATCGGCTAGCGGAGCCTACGAGCAGTACTTC,CASSESASGAYEQYF
TRBJ1-3,.,TRBV7-3,.,TGTGCCAGCAGCTTAATCTCCGGGAATGCTGGAAACACCATATATTTT,CASSLISGNAGNTIYF
TRBJ1-5,TRBD1,TRBV10-1,.,TGCGCCACCGACAGGGGAGGTCAGCCCCAGCATTTT,CATDRGGQPQHF
TRBJ2-1,.,TRBV7-2,.,TGTGCCAGCAGCGGGGGGTGGGGCACCTTCTCCTACAATGAGCAGTTCTTC,CASSGGWGTFSYNEQFF
TRBJ1-1,TRBD1,TRBV27,.,TGTGCCAGCAGTTTAGGTAAACAGGGGGGCACTGAAGCTTTCTTT,CASSLGKQGGTEAFF
TRBJ1-2,.,TRBV6-5,.,TGTGCCAGCACCACCCCGGACGGAGGCTATGGCTACACCTTC,CASTTPDGGYGYTF
TRBJ2-7,.,TRBV5-1,medium-sized,TGCGCCAGCAGGGGGCGCAGAAACGAGCAGTACTTC,CASRGRRNEQYF
TRBJ2-1,TRBD1,TRBV6-5,.,TGTGCCAGCAGTTACGGGACAGGGGAGTACAATGAGCAGTTCTTC,CASSYGTGEYNEQFF
TRBJ1-6,.,TRBV9,.,TGTGCCAGCAGCGTAGAGGGGTCACCCCTCCACTTT,CASSVEGSPLHF